This entry concerns a single T cell receptor beta chain. One end of the junction varies from germline; a read error may be responsible. CDR1 SGHDT and CDR2 YYEEEE come from the germline V gene. This CDR3 spans 18 amino acids. Only in-frame clones appear in the TCRdb table, and some are missing; sequencing was by immunoSEQ multiplex PCR. The sample has roughly 71,000 clones, roughly 90% seen once. This specimen comes from a study of T cell changes during pregnancy in multiple sclerosis. Here the sequenced sample was peripheral blood, taken in the first trimester of pregnancy. The receptor was derived from a female donor in good health, enrolled as a control in a pregnancy study. This chain uses TRBV5-6 with TRBJ2-5; unclear D gene. CDR3 coding DNA: TGTGCCAGCAGCTTTTTTTTTCTCAGCACCCTCTCGCAAGAGGCCCAGTACTTC. As protein: CASSFFFLSTLSQEAQYF.